This T cell receptor beta chain appears in the sequencing data of a study of PD-1 blockade in classical Hodgkin lymphoma (dated by TCRdb to the early 2020s). For the wider study: Nivolumab dosing was 3 mg/kg intravenously every 2 weeks, continuing until either disease progression or unacceptable toxicity. To define a peripheral blood immune signature of response to PD-1 blockade in classical Hodgkin lymphoma, the study combined TCR beta sequencing with CyTOF.

The time point label for this specimen denotes: cycle 1 day 1 (C1D1), immediately before nivolumab initiation. All trial patients had relapsed after autologous stem cell transplantation, with cohorts A, B and C differing in prior brentuximab vedotin exposure. A total of roughly 60 patients with relapsed/refractory classical Hodgkin lymphoma made up the trial cohort, and each patient's best overall response was complete response, partial response or progressive disease. In the multi-cohort phase II CheckMate 205 trial, trial patients received single-agent nivolumab. An independent review committee assessed best overall response by applying the 2007 International Working Group response criteria. PBMCs from the trial were collected at three points: immediately before nivolumab initiation (C1D1), and during therapy at cycle 2 day 1 and cycle 4 day 1. Peripheral blood was collected in 8 mL Vacutainer Cell Preparation Tubes, from which PBMCs were isolated by centrifugation and then cryopreserved.

Study-wide findings and limitations: Trial patients with a complete response had baseline diversity similar to that of newly diagnosed patients, while partial responders and progressors had significantly lower diversity. Lower diversity was observed in patients in whom nivolumab was started less than 1 year after ASCT, and these patients were excluded from later analyses so that confounding by immune reconstitution would be avoided. Baseline TCR diversity was reported to be lower in newly diagnosed patients than in healthy donors and to be lower still in relapsed/refractory patients. CD4+ but not CD8+ TCR diversity rose significantly by C4D1 (p=0.0027 vs p=0.16), most apparent in complete responders (p=0.02). Only a single clinical trial cohort was studied, and what caused the repertoire differences, possibly disease activity or prior therapy, remained undefined.

The Qiagen DNeasy kit was used to extract genomic DNA from unsorted PBMCs and from the negatively selected CD4+ and CD8+ fractions. Amplification of TCR beta CDR3 regions was done by immunoSEQ multiplex PCR with primers that anneal to V and J segments. Amplification bias was minimized using a synthetic immune receptor repertoire, and residual bias was removed computationally after sequencing. The original pipeline was this. Custom Python scripts were used to quantify repertoire diversity as the Shannon entropy index. Unsorted, CD4+ and CD8+ repertoires were analyzed separately, except in combined analyses where CD4+ and CD8+ sequences were merged in silico. A clone counted as expanded when the clone's frequency after treatment rose at least 2-fold relative to C1D1, and clones undetected at baseline were given a pseudocount of 0.5. Clones with 0 or 1 copy at C1D1 were classified as singleton clones, and clones with 2 or more copies were classified as non-singleton clones. By matching protein sequences in sorted samples from the same patient, clones expanded in unsorted samples were annotated as CD4+, CD8+ or unknown. Wilcoxon tests were applied to paired samples to test diversity changes from C1D1 to C4D1. The immuneACCESS repertoire file appears here via TCRdb, limited to in-frame rearrangements. These files lack a portion of the clones; in checked studies, under half of the deficit traces to unresolved V genes, and the cause of the others is not known. V, J and clone size derive from that table, while D and trimming were established from the DNA sequence. The sample contains about 40,000 clones, 76% of them found a single time. The ten largest clones add up to approximately 11% of the sample.

With respect to this clone: It has no known antigen specificity. Within one base of it there is no much larger clone, and no base qualities were kept.

Relative to germline, V is missing 6 bases and J is missing 1 base, with 5 bases of the junction outside any gene match. Including the terminal cysteine and phenylalanine, the CDR3 comprises 14 residues. Only CDR3 DNA is held: 42 bases, read in frame from base 1. CDR1 and CDR2 are read off the germline V gene as SGHRS and YFSETQ. The sample consisted of peripheral blood mononuclear cells (PBMCs), taken at baseline. The sequence is built from TRBV5-1 and TRBJ2-5, with TRBD2 matching 8 junction bases. This TCR was recovered from a human donor with classical Hodgkin lymphoma. The DNA sequence reads TGCGCCAGCACCCCGGGGGGGCCCCAAGAGACCCAGTACTTC. Its protein is CASTPGGPQETQYF.